A single sample gave rise to the 16 T cell receptor beta chains below, sequenced in a study of immune evolution from preneoplasia to lung adenocarcinoma (TCRdb year 2021). Library preparation used the immunoSEQ multiplex PCR assay. The immuneACCESS repertoire file appears here via TCRdb, limited to in-frame rearrangements. These files lack a portion of the clones; in checked studies, under half of the deficit traces to unresolved V genes, and the cause of the others is not known. In all, the sample holds under 10,000 clones, and around 83% of those were seen once. Approximately 3% of the sample is held by the ten biggest clonotypes. The sample consisted of FFPE minimally invasive lung adenocarcinoma tissue. The sample's cell subset or site label, decoded: micro-invasive lung adenocarcinoma (MIA). The receptor set was obtained from a person aged 70 to 85 with lung adenocarcinoma.

The chain is built from TRBV6-1 and TRBJ1-2, with D perhaps TRBD1 (5 bases). V was shortened by 1 base and J by 5 bases, with 17 bases between the two germline ends. CDR3 size: 16 residues. Germline CDR1 is MNHNS and CDR2 is SASEGT. The CDR3 sequence: CASSEGLSLTGYGYTF. The CDR3 DNA sequence: TGTGCCAGCAGTGAAGGGTTAAGCTTAACAGGTTATGGCTACACCTTC.

V and J are TRBV30 and TRBJ2-3; 7 nucleotides match TRBD2. Germline CDR1 and CDR2: GTSNPN and SVGIG (reference sequence). The ends lost 2 bases at V and 0 bases at J; junction bases unmatched: 5. The CDR3 runs 15 residues. CDR3 in DNA: TGTGCCTGGAGTTTACTAGCGCTGAGCACAGATACGCAGTATTTT. As protein: CAWSLLALSTDTQYF.

This clone was seen a handful of times. The chain joins TRBV29-1 to TRBJ2-6; weak D call: TRBD1 (5 bases). The germline V gene has CDR1 SQVTM and CDR2 ANQGSEA. Trimming removed 7 bases at V and 1 base at J, with 8 bases between. CDR3 length: 13 residues. The CDR3 coding sequence is TGCAGCGCACAGGAGTCTGGGGCCAACGTCCTGACTTTC. Encoded protein: CSAQESGANVLTF.

The rearrangement joins TRBV6-5 to TRBJ1-3; D perhaps matches TRBD1 (5 bases). The germline V and J ends were trimmed by 3 bases and 1 base, with 7 bases remaining between them. This CDR3 has 14 residues. Germline assignment: CDR1 MNHEY and CDR2 SVGAGI. The CDR3 reads CASSYRGSGNTIYF. The CDR3 nucleotides are TGTGCCAGCAGTTATCGGGGGTCTGGAAACACCATATATTTT.

The rearrangement uses TRBV5-6 and TRBJ2-7, with D possibly TRBD1 on 5 matching bases. Trimming shortened V by 4 bases and J by 4 bases, and 9 bases separated the two germline ends. The CDR3 extends over 12 amino acids. Germline CDR1 reads SGHDT; CDR2 reads YYEEEE. The CDR3, as DNA: TGTGCCAGCAGCGCTACAGGTTACGAGCAGTACTTC. Translated, it gives CASSATGYEQYF.

The chain couples TRBV30 to TRBJ1-4, with TRBD1 identical over 7 bases. The CDR3 consists of 13 residues. The trim removed 5 bases at V and 5 bases at J, leaving 5 bases unmatched. Germline assignment: CDR1 GTSNPN and CDR2 SVGIG (reference sequence). The CDR3 coding sequence is TGTGCCTGGGGGTTCAGGGGGAATGAAAAACTGTTTTTT. This translates into CAWGFRGNEKLFF.

The genes are TRBV11-1 and TRBJ1-1; 7 bases align to TRBD1. From germline, CDR1 is SGHAT and CDR2 FQDESV (reference sequence). The CDR3 runs 13 residues. Trimming removed 5 bases from V and 4 bases from J; junction bases left unmatched: 4. The CDR3 region has the DNA TGTGCCAGCAGCGTAAGACAGGGCACTGAAGCTTTCTTT. Its protein is CASSVRQGTEAFF.

The chain couples TRBV6-5 to TRBJ1-1; 7 bases are a match to TRBD1. This CDR3 region has 14 residues. Germline V gene lookup returns CDR1 MNHEY and CDR2 SVGAGI. Trimming cost V 6 bases and J 5 bases; bases outside gene matches: 9. Here the CDR3 DNA reads TGTGCCAGCAGCTTTGGAACAGGGGTTACTGAAGCTTTCTTT. It codes for CASSFGTGVTEAFF.

This clone was seen more than once but under ten times. This chain connects TRBV9 to TRBJ1-3; D is undetermined. Trimming took off 1 base at V and 4 bases at J, with 3 bases between the two ends. This CDR3 comprises 12 residues. Germline V gene lookup returns CDR1 SGDLS and CDR2 YYNGEE. In DNA form, the CDR3 reads TGTGCCAGCAGCGTACAGGGAAACACCATATATTTT. It is translated as CASSVQGNTIYF.

The V call is TRBV9, the J call TRBJ2-5; D may be TRBD1 or TRBD2 (6 bases each). This CDR3 region has 15 residues. Looked up from germline, CDR1 is SGDLS and CDR2 is YYNGEE. Trimming left V 4 bases short and J 5 bases short, with 18 bases between. The CDR3 sequence: CASSPLGGGLETQYF. CDR3 in DNA: TGTGCCAGCAGCCCGCTTGGTGGGGGGCTGGAGACCCAGTACTTC.

The chain recombines TRBV27 with TRBJ2-1, with 7 positions matching TRBD1. The ends lost 6 bases at V and 12 bases at J; junction bases unmatched: 5. Germline CDR1 is MNHEY and CDR2 is SMNVEV (reference sequence). The CDR3 is 11 residues long. In DNA, the CDR3 is TGTGCCAGCAGGGCCGGGACAGTGCAGTTCTTC. This encodes CASRAGTVQFF.

V is TRBV7-3 and J is TRBJ2-2; D gene ambiguous. Germline CDR1 is SGHTA and CDR2 is FQGTGA. Trimming stripped 0 bases from V and 0 bases from J, with 5 bases between. This CDR3 has 15 amino acids. CDR3 region: CASSLTGTNTGELFF. The CDR3 DNA reads as TGTGCCAGCAGCTTAACAGGGACGAACACCGGGGAGCTGTTTTTT.

This chain connects TRBV7-9 to TRBJ2-7, with D hard to call. The CDR3 is made up of 14 amino acids. Germline V gene lookup returns CDR1 SEHNR and CDR2 FQNEAQ (reference sequence). V was cut by 0 bases and J by 3 bases, with 9 bases left in between. The CDR3 spells CASSLAAGYYEQYF. CDR3 in DNA: TGTGCCAGCAGCTTAGCCGCCGGGTACTACGAGCAGTACTTC.

The chain has TRBV6-5 and TRBJ1-4, with D unresolved. This CDR3 is built from 15 residues. V lost 3 bases and J lost 6, with 14 bases in between. Germline CDR1 MNHEY, CDR2 SVGAGI. The CDR3 DNA reads as TGTGCCAGCAGTTATGGCGGCCACTCTGATGAAAAACTGTTTTTT. It encodes CASSYGGHSDEKLFF.

The rearrangement joins TRBV30 to TRBJ2-1; 9 bases match TRBD2. CDR1 and CDR2 (germline): GTSNPN, SVGIG (reference sequence). The CDR3 runs to 16 residues. Trimming cost V 0 bases and J 4 bases; bases outside gene matches: 7. The DNA of the CDR3 is TGTGCCTGGAGTGTTGGGACTAGCCGCATTTACAATGAGCAGTTCTTC. Translation gives CAWSVGTSRIYNEQFF.

This clone was recorded a few times. The chain links TRBV7-9 to TRBJ1-5; 7 nucleotides match TRBD1. Losses at the gene ends were 5 bases for V and 7 bases for J; bases not matched to a gene: 8. Germline CDR1 is SEHNR and CDR2 is FQNEAQ (reference sequence). CDR3 length: 14 residues. CDR3 sequence (DNA): TGTGCCAGCAGCGAACAGGGGTTCGACCAGCCCCAGCATTTT. Its protein is CASSEQGFDQPQHF.